This T cell receptor (beta chain) was sequenced for a study of blood T cells in healthy people across ages. As regards this clonotype: What it binds is unknown.

Overall study findings and caveats: Unsorted PBMCs blocked a conclusive comparison of naive and antigen-experienced cells. CMV infection status of these donors was not known. Diversity of TCR beta per million T cells declined in a roughly linear way with age.

Germline V CDR1 and CDR2: SGHAT, FQNNGV. The CDR3 runs 15 residues. Trimming removed 8 bases at V and 0 bases at J, with 14 bases between. A second PCR, run for roughly 7 to 12 cycles, used a sample-barcoded 5' primer plus a J-beta primer mix. Each cDNA molecule was tagged by a template-switch adaptor that had 12 random nucleotides. TCRdb fed the 5' RACE reads into MiXCR, producing one record per CDR3 protein. The sample contains 780,000 or so distinct CDR3 sequences, around half of which appear only once. The chain is built from TRBV11-2 and TRBJ2-1; D is ambiguous. The sample comprised blood. The source of this sequence is a man older than 75 in good health. In nucleotides, the CDR3 is TGTGCCAGCGGCGCAGCCACGAGCTCCTACAATGAGCAGTTCTTC. Translated: CASGAATSSYNEQFF.